This record covers a single T cell receptor beta chain. Reverse transcription of 0.5 to 1 ug RNA was performed with random hexamers. By means of immunoSEQ multiplex PCR, TCR beta CDR3 spanning 54 Vbeta and 13 Jbeta underwent amplification. TCRdb reprocessed the immunoSEQ multiplex PCR reads with MiXCR, giving one entry per CDR3 protein. The top ten hold about 0.15% of the sample, which has about 120,000 distinct CDR3 sequences, 92% seen once. CDR1 LNHNV and CDR2 YYDKDF come from the germline V gene (reference sequence). This CDR3 has 18 amino acids. Unmatched junction bases numbered 16, after V lost 3 bases and J lost 8 bases. The T cells that were sequenced for TCR beta were CD8+ and CD4+ cells from blood. Negative isolation yielded CD4+ and CD8+ T cells, and FACS enriched TEMRA cells. This record comes from a study of CD8 T cells in Susac syndrome.

This chain uses TRBV15 with TRBJ2-1, with 10 bases identical to TRBD1. The TCR was taken from a human donor in good health. Sequencing used CD4+ T cells from PBMCs. The CDR3 spells CATSSPTGIGTGDDEQFF. The CDR3 DNA sequence: TGTGCCACCAGCAGCCCGACCGGAATAGGGACAGGGGACGATGAGCAGTTCTTC.